What follows is one TCR beta chain and its context. Losses at the gene ends were 2 bases for V and 5 bases for J; bases not matched to a gene: 6. The CDR3 has 14 residues. Germline CDR1 LNHNV, CDR2 YYDKDF (reference sequence). In the PCR, 60 Vbeta and 13 Jbeta primers were used. Libraries were prepared by immunoSEQ multiplex PCR; TCRdb keeps only in-frame clonotypes and omits some of them. The sample holds tens of thousands of clones, roughly 80% seen once. The data originate from a study of cytomegalovirus exposure and HLA in healthy donors. The sequenced material came from PBMCs. V usage is TRBV15 and J usage is TRBJ2-7; 7 positions match TRBD2. The sequence came from a girl aged 2-10 years in good health and CMV-seropositive. For the CDR3, the DNA is TGTGCCACCAGCAGACGGCGGGAGTACGACGAGCAGTACTTC. It translates to CATSRRREYDEQYF.